This T cell receptor (beta chain) was identified in a study of chemoradiotherapy in HPV16-positive cancers. TCRdb keeps only in-frame clones here, not all; method: immunoSEQ multiplex PCR. The sample consists of 7,500 to 8,500 clones, 65% to 70% of them appearing once. V lost 6 bases, J lost 0 bases, and 7 bases stayed unmatched. The germline gives CDR1 MNHEY, CDR2 SMNVEV (reference sequence). This CDR3 has 16 amino acids. Collection took place from a patient who underwent chemoradiotherapy. The origin of this receptor is a human donor with HPV-associated anogenital cancer. J is TRBJ2-3 and V is TRBV27; TRBD2 agrees at 9 bases. The CDR3 spells CASSRSAGGSTDTQYF. The CDR3 nucleotides are TGTGCCAGCAGCCGTAGTGCGGGGGGGAGCACAGATACGCAGTATTTT.